This T cell receptor (beta chain) appears in the sequencing data of a study of cytomegalovirus exposure and HLA in healthy donors. Study overall: Inside one of the first data releases sat roughly 80 million unique TCRs taken from HLA-typed donors. General study points: Donor immune exposure was known only as CMV serostatus. A previous analysis found most TCR beta V segments productive roughly 87% or roughly 30% of the time. One cluster of highly shared sequence variants probably arose as a sequencing artifact.

With 60 Vbeta and 13 Jbeta primers, the PCR was carried out. Using immunoSEQ multiplex PCR, the repertoire was profiled, and TCRdb retains in-frame clones only, with some absent. The sample data list around 78,000 clones. A note on this clone: The antigen remains unidentified.

There are 15 residues in the CDR3. Germline lookup yields CDR1 SGHRS and CDR2 YFSETQ. J lost 8 bases, V lost 3 bases, and 3 bases had no gene match. Sequenced input: PBMCs. The source of this sequence is a man aged 18 to 30 in good health and CMV-seropositive. The gene calls are TRBV5-1 and TRBJ2-1; 15 bases align to TRBD2. This chain's CDR3 is CASSWGLAGGDEQFF. CDR3 bases: TGCGCCAGCAGCTGGGGACTAGCGGGAGGAGATGAGCAGTTCTTC.